This entry lists 20 T cell receptor beta chains sequenced from one sample in a study of T cell responses to AZD1222 COVID-19 vaccine (dated by TCRdb to the early 2020s). Library preparation used the immunoSEQ multiplex PCR assay. The clones in this table, taken by TCRdb from immuneACCESS, are in-frame only. Not every clone is retained; where verified, under half of the shortfall comes from an unresolved V gene, and the cause of the rest is unknown. The sample data list about 270,000 clones, and about 94% of these were observed just once. The ten largest clones take up approximately 0.52% of the sample. The time point label of this sample denotes: about 28 days (+/-7) after the second vaccine dose. The sample was peripheral blood, taken 28 days after the second AZD1222 dose. The receptor set was obtained from an adult who received the AZD1222 COVID-19 vaccine.

The rearrangement joins TRBV2 to TRBJ1-6; no definite D call. V was clipped by 5 bases and J by 10 bases, with 24 bases between them. This CDR3 is built from 17 residues. The V gene's germline CDR1 is SNHLY and CDR2 FYNNEI. In nucleotides, the CDR3 is TGTGCCAGCAGTAATCCGGACGCCTATTTCCTAGAGTCACCCCTCCACTTT. Translated: CASSNPDAYFLESPLHF.

A single count supports this clone. V gene TRBV13 combines with J gene TRBJ1-3, with D perhaps TRBD1 (5 bases). The V and J ends lost 4 bases and 7 bases respectively, with 17 bases between them. CDR1 and CDR2 (germline): PRHDT, FYEKMQ (reference sequence). CDR3 length: 15 amino acids. The CDR3 bases are TGTGCCAGCAGCTACTCCCCCGCAGGGAGTAACACCATATATTTT. Translation: CASSYSPAGSNTIYF.

J is TRBJ1-2 and V is TRBV28; 11 bases align to TRBD1. Germline V CDR1 and CDR2: MDHEN, SYDVKM. The CDR3 is 14 amino acids. V lost 4 bases, J lost 4 bases, and 2 bases stayed unmatched. The CDR3 loop reads CASSSDRGLYGYTF. CDR3 sequence (DNA): TGTGCCAGCAGTTCGGACAGGGGGCTCTATGGCTACACCTTC.

The chain uses TRBV5-1 and TRBJ1-2; D not certain. V dropped 0 bases and J dropped 6 bases, with 15 bases sitting between them. The CDR3 totals 15 residues. In germline, CDR1 is SGHRS, CDR2 YFSETQ. CDR3: CASSLELRGRDGYTF. DNA of the CDR3: TGCGCCAGCAGCTTGGAATTGCGGGGTCGAGATGGCTACACCTTC.

The chain has TRBV20-1 and TRBJ1-3; D unresolved. CDR1 DFQATT and CDR2 SNEGSKA come from the germline V gene (reference sequence). This CDR3 is 12 amino acids long. V was trimmed by 3 bases and J by 4 bases, leaving 7 bases between them. CDR3 residues: CSASNRGNTIYF. CDR3 DNA: TGCAGTGCTAGTAATCGAGGAAACACCATATATTTT.

This clone has just a few counts. The rearrangement joins TRBV7-3 to TRBJ1-1, with D possibly TRBD1 on 6 matching bases. The CDR3 loop spans 13 amino acids. Germline loops: CDR1 SGHTA, CDR2 FQGTGA. V lost 5 bases and J lost 4, with 11 bases in between. As DNA, the CDR3 is TGTGCCAGCAGCCAACAGGGTTTCACTGAAGCTTTCTTT. Protein sequence: CASSQQGFTEAFF.

The rearrangement joins TRBV7-9 to TRBJ1-1; no clear D gene. CDR1 is SEHNR and CDR2 is FQNEAQ in the germline V gene (reference sequence). V shed 1 base and J shed 1 base, with 10 bases lying between them. This CDR3 has 15 amino acids. DNA of the CDR3: TGTGCCAGCAGCTTAGTAGCCGATAAGAACACTGAAGCTTTCTTT. This encodes CASSLVADKNTEAFF.

The chain carries TRBV10-2 and TRBJ1-5; 8 bases fit TRBD1. The CDR3 spans 14 residues. After removal of 5 bases from V and 3 bases from J, the junction contained 3 bases not matched to a gene. Germline V gene lookup returns CDR1 WSHSY and CDR2 SAAADI. The CDR3 loop reads CASSQTGVNQPQHF. In DNA form, the CDR3 reads TGCGCCAGCAGTCAGACAGGGGTCAATCAGCCCCAGCATTTT.

The chain couples TRBV2 to TRBJ1-5; TRBD1 might be the D (6 bases). Trimming stripped 9 bases from V and 8 bases from J, with 20 bases between. The V gene's germline CDR1 is SNHLY and CDR2 FYNNEI. The CDR3 is 14 residues long. Written as DNA, the CDR3 is TGTGCCAGAGACGGACAGTTGGATTTGAAGCCCCAGCATTTT. Encoded protein: CARDGQLDLKPQHF.

V and J are TRBV5-4 and TRBJ2-1; D may be TRBD1 (5 bases). The CDR3 loop spans 13 amino acids. Germline V gene sequence: CDR1 SGHNT, CDR2 YYREEE (reference sequence). The V gene lost 5 bases and the J gene lost 9 bases, with 15 bases spanning the gap. The CDR3 sequence is CASSSTGPGEQFF. The CDR3, as DNA: TGTGCCAGCAGTTCCACAGGCCCGGGTGAGCAGTTCTTC.

The V and J genes are TRBV6-5 and TRBJ1-5; the D gene is possibly TRBD1 (5 bases). Trimming pared 2 bases from V and 7 bases from J, leaving 12 bases between. There are 14 residues in the CDR3. Germline CDR1 reads MNHEY; CDR2 reads SVGAGI. CDR3 sequence: CASSYRGKGQPQHF. CDR3 DNA sequence: TGTGCCAGCAGTTACAGGGGAAAGGGACAGCCCCAGCATTTT.

This clone was found once. The V and J genes are TRBV5-1 and TRBJ1-2, with 8 nucleotides matching TRBD1. Trimming cost V 4 bases and J 3 bases; bases outside gene matches: 5. The CDR3 has 14 residues. Germline V gene sequence: CDR1 SGHRS, CDR2 YFSETQ. The CDR3 spells CASSQTGDDYGYTF. CDR3 DNA sequence: TGCGCCAGCAGCCAGACAGGGGATGACTATGGCTACACCTTC. The full variable domain, with the rest looked up from reference TRBV5-1 and TRBJ1-2, is KAGVTQTPRYLIKTRGQQVTLSCSPISGHRSVSWYQQTPGQGLQFLFEYFSETQRNKGNFPGRFSGRQFSNSRSEMNVSTLELGDSALYLCASSQTGDDYGYTFGSGTRLTVV.

This clone was counted once. V gene TRBV10-3 combines with J gene TRBJ2-7; tentative D call: TRBD1 (6 bases). This CDR3 has 14 residues. Trimming stripped 6 bases from V and 1 base from J, with 13 bases between. Germline V gene lookup returns CDR1 ENHRY and CDR2 SYGVKD. The chain's CDR3 is CAISQGTQSYEQYF. The CDR3 DNA reads as TGTGCCATCAGCCAGGGGACCCAATCCTACGAGCAGTACTTC.

The chain carries TRBV14 and TRBJ1-6; possibly TRBD1 for D (6 bases). The length of the CDR3 is 16 residues. Germline CDR1 is SGHDN and CDR2 is FVKESK. The V and J ends lost 6 bases and 4 bases respectively, with 16 bases between them. The CDR3 DNA reads as TGTGCCAGCAGTCAAACCCAGGGGAATTATAATTCACCCCTCCACTTT. Protein sequence: CASSQTQGNYNSPLHF. The full variable domain, its missing parts supplied by reference TRBV14 and TRBJ1-6, is EAGVTQFPSHSVIEKGQTVTLRCDPISGHDNLYWYRRVMGKEIKFLLHFVKESKQDESGMPNNRFLAERTGGTYSTLKVQPAELEDSGVYFCASSQTQGNYNSPLHFGNGTRLTVT.

This clone was detected only a few times. The gene calls are TRBV3-1 (or the pseudogene TRBV3-2) and TRBJ1-3; D might be TRBD1 (5 bases). Germline CDR1 LGHDT, CDR2 YNNKEL (reference sequence). Trimming stripped 4 bases from V and 3 bases from J, with 13 bases between. The CDR3 spans 15 residues. The CDR3 protein is CASSPSRGLGNTIYF. In nucleotides, the CDR3 is TGTGCCAGCAGCCCCTCTCGGGGACTTGGAAACACCATATATTTT.

J is TRBJ1-2 and V is TRBV5-1; D not certain. Germline V gene sequence: CDR1 SGHRS, CDR2 YFSETQ. This CDR3 is built from 14 residues. V was shortened by 4 bases and J by 7 bases, with 17 bases between the two germline ends. CDR3 sequence reads: CASSPLRGSSGYTF. The CDR3 DNA follows: TGCGCCAGCAGCCCGCTGCGCGGGAGTAGTGGCTACACCTTC. Full variable domain (outside the CDR3, taken from reference TRBV5-1 and TRBJ1-2): KAGVTQTPRYLIKTRGQQVTLSCSPISGHRSVSWYQQTPGQGLQFLFEYFSETQRNKGNFPGRFSGRQFSNSRSEMNVSTLELGDSALYLCASSPLRGSSGYTFGSGTRLTVV.

The DNA of the CDR3 is TGTGCCAGCAACCCGACAGGGGGGAATCAGCCCCAGCATTTT. Its translation is CASNPTGGNQPQHF. The rearrangement joins TRBV2 to TRBJ1-5; 9 bases are a match to TRBD1. Germline V gene lookup returns CDR1 SNHLY and CDR2 FYNNEI. After removal of 7 bases from V and 4 bases from J, the junction contained 5 bases not matched to a gene. CDR3 size: 14 residues.

This clone was detected once. V is TRBV5-1 and J is TRBJ1-4; D unresolved. V lost 2 bases, J lost 8 bases, and 4 bases lay in between. The germline V gene encodes CDR1 SGHRS and CDR2 YFSETQ. The CDR3 loop spans 11 amino acids. CDR3 in DNA: TGCGCCAGCAGCTTTGGGGAAAAACTGTTTTTT. Its protein is CASSFGEKLFF.

The gene calls are TRBV3-1 (or the pseudogene TRBV3-2) and TRBJ1-6, with 9 bases that match TRBD1. The CDR3 contains 15 residues. J was trimmed by 10 bases and V by 3 bases; bases with no gene match: 7. CDR1 and CDR2 (germline): LGHDT, YNNKEL (reference sequence). CDR3 protein: CASSQGTGIKSPLHF. Here the CDR3 DNA reads TGTGCCAGCAGCCAGGGGACAGGGATCAAATCACCCCTCCACTTT.

This chain links TRBV23-1 with TRBJ2-5, with D perhaps matching TRBD1 or TRBD2 (5 bases each). TRBV23-1 is annotated as an ORF whose role is uncertain. The CDR3 consists of 15 residues. The germline V and J ends were trimmed by 8 bases and 2 bases, with 18 bases remaining between them. CDR3 coding DNA: TGCGCCAGCTGTAGACAGCGGAAGGTTCAAGAGACCCAGTACTTC. It translates to CASCRQRKVQETQYF.